Listed below are T cell receptor beta chains from one sample, sequenced in a study of blood T cells in healthy people across ages. TCRdb ran MiXCR on the 5' RACE reads and lists one entry per CDR3 protein. The table includes around 1,900,000 distinct CDR3 sequences, roughly 43% detected once. The material sequenced was blood. Source of these receptors: a human donor in good health. Both conserved end residues are part of each CDR3. Size tells how often a clone was seen (once, few, many) or the class of an expanded clone, and some rows leave it out.

clone_size,j_call,v_call,cdr3_aa
-,TRBJ1-2,TRBV29-1,CSVMNRQDYGYTF
-,TRBJ2-3,TRBV11-3,CASSYAGETDTQYF
-,TRBJ2-7,TRBV7-6,CASSPRQGADEQYF
many,TRBJ2-7,TRBV5-1,CASSLAYGSGYEQYF
-,TRBJ1-6,TRBV4-3,CASSQDLQAGSPLHF
-,TRBJ2-7,TRBV29-1,CSVSLGYEQYF
once,TRBJ1-5,TRBV12-3/TRBV12-4,CASSLGSNLAPQHF
-,TRBJ2-3,TRBV7-8,CASSLLLAGATSADTQYF
-,TRBJ1-1,TRBV28,CASSLTTAFSTNTEAFF
once,TRBJ1-2,TRBV9,CASSVGDGTMACTF
few,TRBJ2-7,TRBV5-6,CASSSSPRDSLYEQYF
-,TRBJ1-4,TRBV5-1,CASSFSGQFRNEKLFF
-,TRBJ2-1,TRBV11-2,CASSNPWSSYNEQFF
few,TRBJ1-2,TRBV20-1,CSAPFNGYTF
many,TRBJ2-7,TRBV7-9,CASSLSIYEQYF
many,TRBJ2-5,TRBV20-1,CSARAPLGIETQYF
-,TRBJ1-1,TRBV9,CASSVEHNTEAFF
-,-,TRBV12-3/TRBV12-4,CASGRGVSCEQYF
few,-,TRBV7-2,CASSPMGGARLETQYF
-,TRBJ2-1,TRBV20-1,CSARQTGNEQFF
-,TRBJ2-1,TRBV20-1,CSASRAGTYNEQFF
-,TRBJ1-2,TRBV28,CASSFSDSAPPNYGYTF
-,TRBJ1-1,TRBV7-2,CASSLRRQPNTEAFF
-,TRBJ1-1,TRBV7-9,CASSTAAVHPTLNTEAFF
-,TRBJ2-7,TRBV5-1,CAGSLEADRYEQYF
-,TRBJ2-1,TRBV27,CASSPSEGESYNEQFF
-,TRBJ1-2,TRBV4-3,CASSQLYLGGGINYGYTF
-,TRBJ1-6,TRBV9,CASSEGDQSYNSPLHF
-,TRBJ1-1,TRBV9,CASSPDRGIDTEAFF
once,TRBJ1-5,TRBV9,CASSPGDRPPQHF
-,TRBJ2-5,TRBV4-1,CASSQDLERTSRQETQYF
-,TRBJ1-2,TRBV20-1,CSARDRGQGPLRSGYTF
few,TRBJ1-5,TRBV6-5,CASSKGPINQPQHF
-,TRBJ2-4,TRBV18,CASSAGTIKNIQYF
-,TRBJ2-4,TRBV2,CASSERSLQQYF
-,TRBJ1-6,TRBV7-2,CASSLAAGAQGSLHF
-,TRBJ1-4,TRBV12-3/TRBV12-4,CASSYTQVDREKLFF
-,TRBJ1-2,TRBV20-1,CSAGITTGAYGYTF
few,TRBJ2-5,TRBV7-3,CASSLFGGAGETQYF
-,TRBJ1-6,TRBV6-5,CASSYETYNSPLHF
-,TRBJ2-5,TRBV20-1,CSASLGTGSEETQYF
few,TRBJ1-2,TRBV10-3,CAIKFHDLNYGYTF
-,TRBJ2-3,TRBV7-9,CASSWRGRGADTQYF
-,TRBJ2-1,TRBV20-1,CSARDLRRGYYNEQFF
few,TRBJ1-2,TRBV6-5,CASSYSMGRHYGYTF
-,TRBJ1-1,TRBV11-3,CASSLDMGSPEAFF
-,TRBJ2-5,TRBV7-2,CASSSVFAETQYF
-,TRBJ2-5,TRBV29-1,CSVESRDGGQETQYF